This T cell receptor beta chain was captured in a study of beta chain features in type 1 diabetes. General study findings and limits: Shorter TCRB CDR3s, moderately but significantly so, marked every one of the four CD4+ subsets in Type 1 diabetes patients.

In regard to this clone: Its antigen is currently unknown.

The single heparinised draw taken from each donor contained around 100 mL of blood on average. Expressed TCRB transcripts were sequenced because the entire RNA isolate underwent reverse transcription. Profiled with immunoSEQ multiplex PCR; TCRdb holds only in-frame clones, not every one. Among roughly 140,000 clones listed, around 8% were seen once. In germline, CDR1 is SGHRS, CDR2 YFSETQ. V was clipped by 2 bases and J by 7 bases, with 21 bases between them. The CDR3 covers 16 residues. This chain joins TRBV5-1 and TRBJ1-2; TRBD1 is a possible D gene (6 bases). The specimen sequenced was central memory CD4+ T cells from blood. This TCR was sampled from a man aged 18 to 29 in good health. The CDR3 DNA reads TGCGCCAGCAGCTTAACAGGGTCGGGCGGCTCGTCTGGCTACACCTTC. It yields the protein CASSLTGSGGSSGYTF.